The next 17 T cell receptor beta chains were all read from a single sample in a study of blood T cell repertoires in COVID-19. TCRdb keeps only in-frame clones here, not all; method: immunoSEQ multiplex PCR. The sample lists more than 150,000 clones, almost 80% occurring once. The sample taken for sequencing was PBMCs or T cells enriched from blood (not recorded which). The receptors stem from a woman in her fifties or sixties who had recovered from COVID-19.

The genes are TRBV19 and TRBJ1-2; no clear D gene. From germline, CDR1 is LNHDA and CDR2 SQIVND (reference sequence). The CDR3 loop spans 13 amino acids. V was pared by 3 bases and J by 7 bases, with 12 bases between. CDR3 nucleotides: TGTGCCAGTAGTATGGAGGTGGTAGGTGGCTACACCTTC. Amino acids: CASSMEVVGGYTF.

The genes are TRBV30 and TRBJ2-3; D ambiguous. In germline, CDR1 is GTSNPN, CDR2 SVGIG (reference sequence). This CDR3 comprises 14 residues. V was trimmed by 7 bases and J by 2 bases, leaving 16 bases between them. Here the CDR3 DNA reads TGTGCCTTAAAGACCCACACAGCCACAGATACGCAGTATTTT. Its protein is CALKTHTATDTQYF.

The chain joins TRBV2 to TRBJ2-2; 10 positions agree with TRBD1. The V and J ends lost 7 bases and 0 bases, in that order; junction bases with no gene match: 8. Germline V lookup: CDR1 SNHLY, CDR2 FYNNEI. The CDR3 has 17 amino acids. CDR3 region: CASTLIGTGANTGELFF. Written as DNA, the CDR3 is TGTGCCAGCACCCTTATAGGGACAGGGGCGAACACCGGGGAGCTGTTTTTT.

The rearrangement links TRBV24-1 to TRBJ2-2, with a weak D call TRBD2 (6 bases). V was cut by 8 bases and J by 1 base, with 10 bases left in between. CDR1 is KGHDR and CDR2 is SFDVKD in the germline V gene. The CDR3 extends over 14 amino acids. The CDR3, as DNA: TGTGCCACCACACCGGGAGAGAACACCGGGGAGCTGTTTTTT. It translates to CATTPGENTGELFF.

The chain has TRBV5-1 and TRBJ2-2; 8 nucleotides line up with TRBD2. In germline, CDR1 is SGHRS, CDR2 YFSETQ. V shed 2 bases, J shed 1 base, and the junction held 7 bases outside the gene matches. CDR3 size: 17 residues. The CDR3 loop is CASSLGNSGVNTGELFF. The CDR3 coding sequence is TGCGCCAGCAGCTTAGGTAATAGCGGGGTGAACACCGGGGAGCTGTTTTTT.

The rearrangement uses TRBV5-1 and TRBJ1-2; D possibly corresponds to TRBD1 (6 bases). The CDR3 is 15 amino acids. The V gene lost 0 bases and the J gene lost 7 bases, with 16 bases spanning the gap. CDR1 is SGHRS and CDR2 is YFSETQ in the germline V gene. CDR3 in DNA: TGCGCCAGCAGCTTGGATACAGGGAGAAATAGTGGCTACACCTTC. Amino acids: CASSLDTGRNSGYTF.

The chain couples TRBV24-1 to TRBJ2-5; D is perhaps TRBD1 (6 bases). V lost 9 bases and J 7 bases, leaving 23 bases between the germline ends. Germline-derived CDR1 and CDR2 are KGHDR and SFDVKD. This CDR3 is 15 amino acids long. The CDR3 sequence: CATAHKGDPWGTQYF. DNA of the CDR3: TGTGCCACCGCTCATAAGGGGGACCCCTGGGGGACCCAGTACTTC.

The chain recombines TRBV20-1 with TRBJ1-3; a possible D gene is TRBD1 (5 bases). Trimming pared 3 bases from V and 2 bases from J, leaving 11 bases between. CDR3 size: 14 residues. Looked up from germline, CDR1 is DFQATT and CDR2 is SNEGSKA (reference sequence). This CDR3 reads CSASRGGTGNTIYF. The CDR3 nucleotides are TGCAGTGCTAGTAGGGGAGGAACTGGAAACACCATATATTTT.

The CDR3 reads CASSPGQLDGGYTF. The DNA of the CDR3 is TGTGCCAGCTCACCGGGACAGTTGGACGGTGGCTACACCTTC. The V call is TRBV18, the J call TRBJ1-2; TRBD1 agrees at 7 bases. There are 14 residues in the CDR3. V was pared by 3 bases and J by 7 bases, with 8 bases of the junction left unmatched. Per germline, CDR1 KGHSH and CDR2 LQKENI. Complete variable domain (other parts from reference TRBV18 and TRBJ1-2): NAGVMQNPRHLVRRRGQEARLRCSPMKGHSHVYWYRQLPEEGLKFMVYLQKENIIDESGMPKERFSAEFPKEGPSILRIQQVVRGDSAAYFCASSPGQLDGGYTFGSGTRLTVV.

There are a few counts of this clone. The J gene is TRBJ2-2, the V gene TRBV24-1; 14 bases are shared with TRBD2. CDR1 and CDR2 from the germline V gene are KGHDR and SFDVKD. V lost 5 bases, J lost 0 bases, and 1 base stayed unmatched. The CDR3 loop spans 17 amino acids. CDR3 amino acids: CATSGLAGGSNTGELFF. In DNA form, the CDR3 reads TGTGCCACCAGTGGACTAGCGGGAGGGTCGAACACCGGGGAGCTGTTTTTT.

As for this clone: Other nucleotide sequences in the sample specify the same CDR3. This chain connects TRBV5-8 to TRBJ2-3; 10 positions match TRBD2. The length of the CDR3 is 16 residues. Losses at the gene ends were 2 bases for V and 0 bases for J; bases not matched to a gene: 3. CDR1 is SGHTS and CDR2 is YDEGEE in the germline V gene. DNA of the CDR3: TGTGCCAGCAGCTTCTTAGCGGGAGGCAGCACAGATACGCAGTATTTT. Translated, it gives CASSFLAGGSTDTQYF. Drawing the rest from reference TRBV5-8 and TRBJ2-3, the complete variable domain is EAGVTQSPTHLIKTRGQQATLRCSPISGHTSVYWYQQALGLGLQFLLWYDEGEERNRGNFPPRFSGRQFPNYSSELNVNALELEDSALYLCASSFLAGGSTDTQYFGPGTRLTVL.

J is TRBJ2-5 and V is TRBV4-2, with 8 bases fitting TRBD2. Per the germline V gene, CDR1 is LGHNA and CDR2 is YNFKEQ. V trimming: 0 bases; J trimming: 2 bases; junction bases outside the gene matches: 2. CDR3 length equals 15 residues. The CDR3 spells CASSQETSAQETQYF. The CDR3 nucleotides read TGTGCCAGCAGCCAAGAGACTAGCGCTCAAGAGACCCAGTACTTC.

The V call is TRBV5-1, the J call TRBJ1-5, with unresolved D. CDR1 is SGHRS and CDR2 is YFSETQ in the germline V gene. Deletions cut 1 base from V and 1 base from J, with 9 bases between. This CDR3 has 15 amino acids. DNA of the CDR3: TGCGCCAGCAGCTTGATCGGGGAGAGCAATCAGCCCCAGCATTTT. Amino acid sequence: CASSLIGESNQPQHF.

J is TRBJ1-2 and V is TRBV6-6, with 12 bases lining up with TRBD1. The CDR3 runs 15 residues. V gave up 5 bases and J gave up 6 bases; unmatched junction bases: 7. The germline CDR1 and CDR2 sequences are MNHNY and SVGAGI (reference sequence). CDR3 nucleotide sequence: TGTGCCAGCAGTCCTACGGGACAGGGGGCCCATGGCTACACCTTC. This encodes CASSPTGQGAHGYTF.

CDR3 in amino acids: CASSTGDRTNTEAFF. CDR3 DNA: TGTGCCAGCAGCACCGGGGACAGGACGAACACTGAAGCTTTCTTT. The J gene is TRBJ1-1, the V gene TRBV7-9; 8 bases match TRBD1. The germline V gene encodes CDR1 SEHNR and CDR2 FQNEAQ (reference sequence). J was trimmed by 1 base and V by 5 bases; bases with no gene match: 6. CDR3 length: 15 amino acids.

The gene calls are TRBV24-1 and TRBJ2-1; no reliable D call. CDR1 KGHDR and CDR2 SFDVKD come from the germline V gene. V was cut by 3 bases and J by 6 bases, with 8 bases left in between. CDR3 size: 13 residues. The CDR3, as DNA: TGTGCCACCAGTGATGAGGTCCGCAATGAGCAGTTCTTC. It translates to CATSDEVRNEQFF.

The chain combines TRBV5-6 with TRBJ2-7; D remains ambiguous. Trimming left V 4 bases short and J 6 bases short, with 8 bases between. The CDR3 has 11 residues. Germline CDR1 is SGHDT and CDR2 is YYEEEE. In DNA form, the CDR3 reads TGTGCCAGCAGCGCATACGGCGAGCAGTACTTC. It translates to CASSAYGEQYF.